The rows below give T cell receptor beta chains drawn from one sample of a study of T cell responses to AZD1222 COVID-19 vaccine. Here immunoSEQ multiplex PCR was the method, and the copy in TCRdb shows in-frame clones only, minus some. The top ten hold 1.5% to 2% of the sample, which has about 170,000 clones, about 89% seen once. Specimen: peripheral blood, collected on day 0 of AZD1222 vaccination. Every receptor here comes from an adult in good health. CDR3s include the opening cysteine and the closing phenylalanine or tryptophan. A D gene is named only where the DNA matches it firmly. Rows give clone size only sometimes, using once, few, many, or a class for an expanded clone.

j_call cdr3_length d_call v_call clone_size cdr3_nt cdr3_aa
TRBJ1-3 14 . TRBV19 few TGTGCCAGTAGTATTTCTGTCTCTGGAAACACCATATATTTT CASSISVSGNTIYF
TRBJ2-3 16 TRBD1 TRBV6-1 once TGTGCCAGCAGTGAAGACGGACAGGGTCCCACAGATACGCAGTATTTT CASSEDGQGPTDTQYF
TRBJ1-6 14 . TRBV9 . TGTGCCAGCAGCGTGCTTCAGTTGAATTCACCCCTCCACTTT CASSVLQLNSPLHF
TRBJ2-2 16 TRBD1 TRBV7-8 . TGTGCCAGCAGCTATCAACCAGGGGGCATCGCCGGGGAGCTGTTTTTT CASSYQPGGIAGELFF
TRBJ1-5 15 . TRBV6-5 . TGTGCCAGCAGCCGACGGCTAGGGGTGAGTCAGCCCCAGCATTTT CASSRRLGVSQPQHF
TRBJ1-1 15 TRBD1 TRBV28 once TGTGCCAGCAGCCCTCCGGGACAGCGGAACACTGAAGCTTTCTTT CASSPPGQRNTEAFF
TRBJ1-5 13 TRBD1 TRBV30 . TGTGCCTGGAGAGGGACAGGGCAGCAGCCCCAGCATTTT CAWRGTGQQPQHF
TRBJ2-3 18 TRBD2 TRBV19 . TGTGCCAGTAGTATTGGTCCCCCCTTGGCGGGAGTTCCGGATACGCAGTATTTT CASSIGPPLAGVPDTQYF
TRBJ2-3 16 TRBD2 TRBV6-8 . TGTGCCAGCAGTTACGGGGCGGGGGGTCCCACAGATACGCAGTATTTT CASSYGAGGPTDTQYF
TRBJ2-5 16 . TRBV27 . TGTGCCAGCAGTTCAAGACAGGTGGACTACCAAGAGACCCAGTACTTC CASSSRQVDYQETQYF
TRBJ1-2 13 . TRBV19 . TGTGCCAGTACAGCCAGGGCTAACTATGGCTACACCTTC CASTARANYGYTF
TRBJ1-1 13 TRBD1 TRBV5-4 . TGTGCCAGCAGCGAGACAGGGCAGACTGAAGCTTTCTTT CASSETGQTEAFF
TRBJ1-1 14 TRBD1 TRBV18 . TGTGCCAGCTCAGCGGGACAGGGGACCTCCGAAGCTTTCTTT CASSAGQGTSEAFF
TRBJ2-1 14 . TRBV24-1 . TGTGCCACCAGTGGAAGCGGGCCGTACAATGAGCAGTTCTTC CATSGSGPYNEQFF
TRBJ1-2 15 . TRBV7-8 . TGTGCCAGCAGCTTATATCAGGGAGGGAACTATGGCTACACCTTC CASSLYQGGNYGYTF
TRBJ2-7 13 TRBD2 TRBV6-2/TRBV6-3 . TGTGCCAGCAGCGAGCGCGGGAGTTACGAGCAGTACTTC CASSERGSYEQYF
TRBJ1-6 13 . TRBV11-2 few TGTGCCAGCAGCTTCACCTTGGATTCACCCCTCCACTTT CASSFTLDSPLHF
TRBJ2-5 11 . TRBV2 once TGTGCCAGCGATATCCAAGAGACCCAGTACTTC CASDIQETQYF
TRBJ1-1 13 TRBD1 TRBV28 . TGTGCCAGCAGCAGGACAGGGGGCATGGAAGCTTTCTTT CASSRTGGMEAFF
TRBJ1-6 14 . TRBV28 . TGTGCCAGCAGTTCAGGACAGATCAATTCACCCCTCCACTTT CASSSGQINSPLHF
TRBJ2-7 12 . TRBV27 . TGTGCCAGCAGGACTTTAGCCTACGAGCAGTACTTC CASRTLAYEQYF
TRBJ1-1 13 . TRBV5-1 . TGCGCCAGCAGCTTGGAAGCGAACACTGAAGCTTTCTTT CASSLEANTEAFF
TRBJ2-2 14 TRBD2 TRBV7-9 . TGTGCCAGCAGTCCCGGGAGGGACACCGGGGAGCTGTTTTTT CASSPGRDTGELFF
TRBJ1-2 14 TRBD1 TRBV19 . TGTGCCAGTAGTGGGGACAGGCAATACTATGGCTACACCTTC CASSGDRQYYGYTF
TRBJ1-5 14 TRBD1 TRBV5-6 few TGTGCCAGCAGTCGGGGGGACAGGGACCAGCCCCAGCATTTT CASSRGDRDQPQHF
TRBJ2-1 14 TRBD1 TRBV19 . TGTGCCAGTAGTGACAGGGGGTCCTACAATGAGCAGTTCTTC CASSDRGSYNEQFF
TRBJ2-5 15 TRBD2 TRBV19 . TGTGCCAGTAGTACGGGGGGGGGCCTTGTAGAGACCCAGTACTTC CASSTGGGLVETQYF
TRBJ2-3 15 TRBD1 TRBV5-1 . TGCGCCAGCAGCTTGGATGGCAGGGGGCGGGATACGCAGTATTTT CASSLDGRGRDTQYF
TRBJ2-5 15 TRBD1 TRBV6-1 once TGTGCCAGCAGTGAAGAAGGCAGGGGGAAAGAGACCCAGTACTTC CASSEEGRGKETQYF
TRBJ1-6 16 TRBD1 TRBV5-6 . TGTGCCAGCAGCCCGACAGGGGGCTCCTATAATTCACCCCTCCACTTT CASSPTGGSYNSPLHF
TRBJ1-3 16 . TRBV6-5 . TGTGCCAGCAGTTACTCAAGGGGGGACTCTGGAAACACCATATATTTT CASSYSRGDSGNTIYF
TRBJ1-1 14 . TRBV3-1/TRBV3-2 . TGTGCCAGCAGCCCAAGGGCGGGGAACACTGAAGCTTTCTTT CASSPRAGNTEAFF
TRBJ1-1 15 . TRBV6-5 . TGTGCCAGCAGCCTTACCCGGGGGGGTAACACTGAAGCTTTCTTT CASSLTRGGNTEAFF
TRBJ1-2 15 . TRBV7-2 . TGTGCCAGCAGCTTACCAAAGACAGGAGACTATGGCTACACCTTC CASSLPKTGDYGYTF
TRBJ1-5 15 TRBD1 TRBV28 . TGTGCCAGCAGTTTCCTCGGGACAGGGGATCAGCCCCAGCATTTT CASSFLGTGDQPQHF